This TCR beta chain was obtained from a study of somatic mutations in cytotoxic T cells in rheumatoid arthritis. At the level of the study: Certain V beta antibody-stained T-cell populations, V beta1+ cells sequenced for TCRB among them, were flow-sorted to nearly 100% purity. General observations from the study: A significant difference in CD8+ T-cell clonality was not found between rheumatoid arthritis patients and age-matched healthy controls. Some patients, about an eighth of the roughly 60, had a largest CD8+ clone that exceeded 20% of CD8+ cells.

Only in-frame clones appear in the TCRdb table, and some are missing; sequencing was by immunoSEQ multiplex PCR. The table has some 10,000 clones, around 91% seen once. This clone was seen once. What it recognizes is unknown. Sequenced sample: CD4+ T cells sorted from blood. The sequence was collected from a woman in her late teens or twenties with rheumatoid arthritis.

CDR3 bases: TGTGCCAGCCTTCGACGGGGGGATGAGACCCAGTACTTC. Its translation is CASLRRGDETQYF. This sequence joins TRBV2 and TRBJ2-5; TRBD2 agrees at 7 bases. With V trimmed by 8 bases and J by 5 bases, 8 bases remained unmatched. The CDR3 has 13 residues. Germline-derived CDR1 and CDR2 are SNHLY and FYNNEI.